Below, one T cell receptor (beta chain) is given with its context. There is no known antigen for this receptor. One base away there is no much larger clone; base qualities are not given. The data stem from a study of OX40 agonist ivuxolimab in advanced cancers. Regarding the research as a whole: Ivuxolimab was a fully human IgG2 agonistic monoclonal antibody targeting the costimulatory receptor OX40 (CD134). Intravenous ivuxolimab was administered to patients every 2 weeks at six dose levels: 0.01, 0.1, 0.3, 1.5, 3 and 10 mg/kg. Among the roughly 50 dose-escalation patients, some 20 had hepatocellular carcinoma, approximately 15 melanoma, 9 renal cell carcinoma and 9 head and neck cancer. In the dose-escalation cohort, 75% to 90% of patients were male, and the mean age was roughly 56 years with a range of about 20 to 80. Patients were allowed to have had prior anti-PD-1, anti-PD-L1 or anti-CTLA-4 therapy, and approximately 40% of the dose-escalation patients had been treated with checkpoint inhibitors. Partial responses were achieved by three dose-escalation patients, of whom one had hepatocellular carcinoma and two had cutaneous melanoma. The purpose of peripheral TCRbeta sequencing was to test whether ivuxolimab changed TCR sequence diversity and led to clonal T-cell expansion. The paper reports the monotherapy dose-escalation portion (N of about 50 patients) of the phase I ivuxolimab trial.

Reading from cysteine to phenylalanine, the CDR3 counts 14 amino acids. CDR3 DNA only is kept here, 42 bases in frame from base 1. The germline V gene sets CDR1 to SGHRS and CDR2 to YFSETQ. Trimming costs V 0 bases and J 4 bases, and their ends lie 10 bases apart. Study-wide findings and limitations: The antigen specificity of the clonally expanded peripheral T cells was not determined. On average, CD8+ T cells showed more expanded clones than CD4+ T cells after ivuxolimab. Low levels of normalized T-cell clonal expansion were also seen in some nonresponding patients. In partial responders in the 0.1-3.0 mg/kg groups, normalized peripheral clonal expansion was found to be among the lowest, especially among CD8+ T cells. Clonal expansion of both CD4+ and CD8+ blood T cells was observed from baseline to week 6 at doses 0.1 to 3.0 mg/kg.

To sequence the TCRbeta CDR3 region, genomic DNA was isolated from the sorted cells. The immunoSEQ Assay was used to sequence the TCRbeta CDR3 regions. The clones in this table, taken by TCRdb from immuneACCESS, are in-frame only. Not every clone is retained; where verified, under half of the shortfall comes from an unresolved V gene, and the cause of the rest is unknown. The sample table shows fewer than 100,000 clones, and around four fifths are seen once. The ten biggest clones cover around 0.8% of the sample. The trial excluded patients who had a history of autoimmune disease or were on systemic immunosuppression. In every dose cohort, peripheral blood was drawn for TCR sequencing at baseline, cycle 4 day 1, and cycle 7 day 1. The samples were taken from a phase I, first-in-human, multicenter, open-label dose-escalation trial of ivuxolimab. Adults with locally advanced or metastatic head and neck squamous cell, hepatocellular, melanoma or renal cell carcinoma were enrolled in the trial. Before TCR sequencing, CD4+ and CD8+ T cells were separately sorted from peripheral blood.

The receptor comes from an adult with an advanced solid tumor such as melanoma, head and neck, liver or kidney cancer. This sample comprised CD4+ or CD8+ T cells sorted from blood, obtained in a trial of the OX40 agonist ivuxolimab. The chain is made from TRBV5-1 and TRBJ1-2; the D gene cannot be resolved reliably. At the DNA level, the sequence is TGCGCCAGCAGCTTGGTGGGAAGCGCCTATGGCTACACCTTC. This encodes CASSLVGSAYGYTF.